Presented here are 25 T cell receptor beta chains from one specimen sequenced in a study of blood T cells in healthy people across ages. Then a second PCR, running about 7 to 11 cycles, was carried out with a sample-barcoded 5' primer and a J-beta primer mix. MiXCR, applied by TCRdb to the 5' RACE reads, yields one record per CDR3 protein. Seen here are about 1.1 million distinct CDR3 sequences, 35% to 45% observed once, and the top ten hold about an eighth. Sequenced: blood. The receptors derive from a man in his late teens or twenties in good health.

This clonotype came up many times. The rearrangement uses TRBV7-2 and TRBJ1-4; D remains unclear. This CDR3 region has 14 residues. From germline, CDR1 is SGHTA and CDR2 FQGNSA. The V end lost 3 bases, the J end lost 2 bases, and 7 bases lay between the germline ends. This chain's CDR3 is CASSLRSTNEKLFF. The DNA for the CDR3 is TGTGCCAGCAGCTTGAGGTCCACTAATGAAAAACTGTTTTTT.

This chain uses TRBV5-6 with TRBJ2-1, with TRBD1 matching over 9 bases. The junction had 8 bases not matched to a gene; V was cut back by 3 bases and J by 4 bases. This CDR3 has 16 residues. Germline values: CDR1 SGHDT, CDR2 YYEEEE. CDR3 in DNA: TGTGCCAGCAGCTGGAGGACCGGGACAGGGTACAATGAGCAGTTCTTC. Its translation: CASSWRTGTGYNEQFF.

This clonotype was counted a few times. The rearrangement links TRBV2 to TRBJ2-7; TRBD1 agrees at 7 bases. Germline V CDR1 and CDR2: SNHLY, FYNNEI. The CDR3 is 15 residues long. Germline trimming cut 11 bases from V and 1 base from J; bases unmatched to any gene: 14. In DNA, the CDR3 is TGTGCCTCCCACCCCAGGGACAGAATGTCCTACGAGCAGTACTTC. Encoded protein: CASHPRDRMSYEQYF.

A few counts support this clonotype. This chain joins TRBV27 and TRBJ1-1, with 9 bases lining up with TRBD1. V was clipped by 4 bases and J by 5 bases; unmatched bases: 2. Germline CDR1 MNHEY, CDR2 SMNVEV (reference sequence). This CDR3 contains 13 residues. For the CDR3, the DNA is TGTGCCAGCAGTTGGACAGGGGAAACTGAAGCTTTCTTT. Residues: CASSWTGETEAFF.

The rearrangement joins TRBV4-3 to TRBJ2-6; D remains ambiguous. Germline-derived CDR1 and CDR2 are LGHNA and YSLEER. V lost 4 bases and J 0 bases, leaving 7 bases between the germline ends. CDR3 length: 15 amino acids. CDR3 protein: CASSPRRSGANVLTF. For the CDR3, the DNA is TGCGCCAGCAGCCCCCGTCGCTCTGGGGCCAACGTCCTGACTTTC.

The chain couples TRBV12-3 or TRBV12-4 to TRBJ2-7; maybe TRBD2 (5 bases). Trimming pared 3 bases from V and 3 bases from J, leaving 12 bases between. The CDR3 contains 14 residues. CDR3 amino acids: CASSLFEDFYEQYF. As DNA, the CDR3 is TGTGCCAGCAGTTTGTTTGAGGACTTCTACGAGCAGTACTTC.

The chain combines TRBV9 with TRBJ2-1, with 7 bases aligning to TRBD2. The CDR3 is made up of 16 amino acids. Unmatched junction bases numbered 8, after V lost 1 base and J lost 4 bases. Germline loops: CDR1 SGDLS, CDR2 YYNGEE. As DNA, the CDR3 is TGTGCCAGCAGCGTACAGAGCGGGGTTGAATACAATGAGCAGTTCTTC. As protein: CASSVQSGVEYNEQFF.

J is TRBJ2-3 and V is TRBV20-1; D is unclear. CDR1 is DFQATT, CDR2 SNEGSKA, per germline (reference sequence). V was shortened by 6 bases and J by 0 bases, with 10 bases between the two germline ends. This CDR3 is built from 13 residues. The DNA for the CDR3 is TGCAGTGCCCCTAGTCCCAGCACAGATACGCAGTATTTT. Translation gives CSAPSPSTDTQYF.

A few counts support this clonotype. The V and J genes are TRBV9 and TRBJ2-4; 8 positions match TRBD2. The end of the DNA fits TRBJ2-7 better, so the J call may be wrong. The CDR3 is 15 amino acids. Germline V lookup: CDR1 SGDLS, CDR2 YYNGEE. The CDR3 region has the DNA TGTGCCAGCAGCGTAGCTTCGGGGGGGCCCTACGAGCAGTACTTC. Protein sequence: CASSVASGGPYEQYF.

The genes are TRBV25-1 and TRBJ1-4, with D possibly matching TRBD1 (6 bases). Trimming removed 1 base at V and 0 bases at J, with 9 bases between. This CDR3 is 16 amino acids long. The germline gives CDR1 MGHDK, CDR2 SYGVNS. As DNA, the CDR3 is TGTGCCAGCAGTGAATTCGGGGGCGCAACTAATGAAAAACTGTTTTTT. Translation: CASSEFGGATNEKLFF.

This clonotype came up a few times. This chain uses TRBV4-2 with TRBJ1-1; D unresolved. Trimming left V 1 base short and J 2 bases short, with 11 bases between. This CDR3 is 15 amino acids long. CDR1 is LGHNA and CDR2 is YNFKEQ in the germline V gene. The CDR3 DNA reads as TGTGCCAGCAGCCAAGCCGGGGAGGGTAACACTGAAGCTTTCTTT. It translates to CASSQAGEGNTEAFF.

The chain combines TRBV2 with TRBJ2-7, with TRBD2 identical over 11 bases. The better agreement between TRBJ2-5 and the DNA end casts doubt on the J call. CDR1 and CDR2 from the germline V gene are SNHLY and FYNNEI. The CDR3 is 13 amino acids. The CDR3 sequence is CASELAGAETQYF. The CDR3 DNA reads as TGTGCCAGCGAACTAGCGGGGGCTGAGACCCAGTACTTC.

This sequence joins TRBV5-1 and TRBJ2-5; D unclear. CDR1 and CDR2 (germline): SGHRS, YFSETQ. Trimming left V 5 bases short and J 5 bases short, with 10 bases between. This CDR3 is 12 amino acids long. The CDR3 loop reads CASRQTMETQYF. The CDR3 coding sequence is TGCGCCAGCAGACAGACAATGGAGACCCAGTACTTC.

This clonotype was found a few times. The gene calls are TRBV4-1 and TRBJ1-5, with 10 bases that match TRBD1. Germline CDR1 is MGHRA and CDR2 is YSYEKL. V shed 5 bases, J shed 5 bases, and the junction held 9 bases outside the gene matches. This CDR3 region has 16 residues. CDR3 DNA: TGCGCCAGCAGCACCGGACAGGGGGTGAGCTATCAGCCCCAGCATTTT. It yields the protein CASSTGQGVSYQPQHF.

V and J are TRBV29-1 and TRBJ1-4, with D tentatively TRBD1 (5 bases). Germline-derived CDR1 and CDR2 are SQVTM and ANQGSEA. This CDR3 has 16 residues. Deletions cut 2 bases from V and 4 bases from J, with 17 bases between. CDR3 nucleotide sequence: TGCAGCGTTGAATACCCAGGGTCGAGCTATAATGAAAAACTGTTTTTT. Its protein is CSVEYPGSSYNEKLFF. Combining the CDR3 with reference TRBV29-1 and TRBJ1-4 gives the whole variable domain SAVISQKPSRDICQRGTSLTIQCQVDSQVTMMFWYRQQPGQSLTLIATANQGSEATYESGFVIDKFPISRPNLTFSTLTVSNMSPEDSSIYLCSVEYPGSSYNEKLFFGSGTQLSVL.

The V call is TRBV5-1, the J call TRBJ1-6; TRBD1 aligns across 7 bases. This CDR3 is built from 17 residues. CDR1 is SGHRS, CDR2 YFSETQ, per germline. V shed 5 bases, J shed 7 bases, and the junction held 15 bases outside the gene matches. DNA of the CDR3: TGCGCCAGCAGAGGAGACCGCACTGGACAGGTCAATTCACCCCTCCACTTT. Protein: CASRGDRTGQVNSPLHF.

The chain joins TRBV7-2 to TRBJ2-2; D gene ambiguous. Deletions cut 5 bases from V and 7 bases from J, with 11 bases between. The V gene's germline CDR1 is SGHTA and CDR2 FQGNSA. The CDR3 extends over 13 amino acids. This CDR3 is CASSEISSGELFF. CDR3 coding DNA: TGTGCCAGCAGCGAAATTTCTAGCGGGGAGCTGTTTTTT.

This clonotype was counted between two and nine times. As DNA, the CDR3 is TGTGCCAGCAGTGAACGGGGGGCCACAGAGACCCAGTACTTC. Encoded protein: CASSERGATETQYF. This chain uses TRBV2 with TRBJ2-5; a possible D gene is TRBD2 (7 bases). In germline, CDR1 is SNHLY, CDR2 FYNNEI. The V and J ends lost 2 bases and 4 bases respectively, with 11 bases between them. CDR3 length equals 14 residues.

The rearrangement links TRBV27 to TRBJ1-6; tentatively, D is TRBD1 (5 bases). CDR1 and CDR2 from the germline V gene are MNHEY and SMNVEV (reference sequence). The CDR3 has 17 amino acids. Trimming pared 4 bases from V and 7 bases from J, leaving 20 bases between. CDR3 protein: CASSSYNPRVGNSPLHF. For the CDR3, the DNA is TGTGCCAGCAGTTCCTACAATCCCAGGGTGGGGAATTCACCCCTCCACTTT.

This clonotype was detected only a few times. The chain links TRBV5-1 to TRBJ1-2; D not resolved. The CDR3 is 14 amino acids. Germline V gene lookup returns CDR1 SGHRS and CDR2 YFSETQ. The V end lost 4 bases, the J end lost 3 bases, and 13 bases lay between the germline ends. In DNA, the CDR3 is TGCGCCAGCAGCAGAGGAATCGAAGACTATGGCTACACCTTC. Its translation is CASSRGIEDYGYTF.

The sample holds many counts of this clonotype. CDR3: CASSFQGDGYTF. CDR3 in DNA: TGTGCCAGCAGTTTTCAGGGCGACGGCTACACCTTC. This rearrangement joins TRBV27 to TRBJ1-2; maybe TRBD1 (5 bases). The CDR3 runs to 12 residues. Germline CDR1 and CDR2: MNHEY and SMNVEV (reference sequence). Trimming removed 3 bases from V and 8 bases from J, with 10 bases in between.

This clonotype was found a few times. The chain uses TRBV20-1 and TRBJ2-3; D unresolved. Germline assignment: CDR1 DFQATT and CDR2 SNEGSKA (reference sequence). The CDR3 runs 13 residues. V was trimmed by 3 bases and J by 6 bases, leaving 13 bases between them. In DNA, the CDR3 is TGCAGTGCTAGGGACCCAGCCGCGGATACGCAGTATTTT. Its translation is CSARDPAADTQYF.

The chain carries TRBV20-1 and TRBJ1-4; D is perhaps TRBD1 (5 bases). From germline, CDR1 is DFQATT and CDR2 SNEGSKA (reference sequence). Trimming removed 7 bases at V and 5 bases at J, with 14 bases between. The CDR3 contains 13 residues. CDR3 amino acids: CSVSGTSNEKLFF. The DNA of the CDR3 is TGCAGTGTTTCCGGGACCTCAAATGAAAAACTGTTTTTT.

The sample holds a few counts of this clonotype. V and J are TRBV20-1 and TRBJ2-5; 11 bases match TRBD2. CDR1 is DFQATT and CDR2 is SNEGSKA in the germline V gene (reference sequence). The CDR3 is 16 amino acids. Losses at the gene ends were 3 bases for V and 11 bases for J; bases not matched to a gene: 17. In DNA form, the CDR3 reads TGCAGTGCTAGGGTCCTAGCGGGGGGCGCCTACAATGAGCAGTACTTC. This gives the protein CSARVLAGGAYNEQYF.

This clonotype was found many times. The chain links TRBV29-1 to TRBJ1-4, with 7 bases matching TRBD1. The CDR3 has 13 amino acids. Germline loops: CDR1 SQVTM, CDR2 ANQGSEA. V lost 1 base and J lost 7; bases outside the gene matches: 3. CDR3 sequence reads: CSVEGQGGEKLFF. CDR3 coding DNA: TGCAGCGTTGAAGGACAGGGAGGTGAAAAACTGTTTTTT.